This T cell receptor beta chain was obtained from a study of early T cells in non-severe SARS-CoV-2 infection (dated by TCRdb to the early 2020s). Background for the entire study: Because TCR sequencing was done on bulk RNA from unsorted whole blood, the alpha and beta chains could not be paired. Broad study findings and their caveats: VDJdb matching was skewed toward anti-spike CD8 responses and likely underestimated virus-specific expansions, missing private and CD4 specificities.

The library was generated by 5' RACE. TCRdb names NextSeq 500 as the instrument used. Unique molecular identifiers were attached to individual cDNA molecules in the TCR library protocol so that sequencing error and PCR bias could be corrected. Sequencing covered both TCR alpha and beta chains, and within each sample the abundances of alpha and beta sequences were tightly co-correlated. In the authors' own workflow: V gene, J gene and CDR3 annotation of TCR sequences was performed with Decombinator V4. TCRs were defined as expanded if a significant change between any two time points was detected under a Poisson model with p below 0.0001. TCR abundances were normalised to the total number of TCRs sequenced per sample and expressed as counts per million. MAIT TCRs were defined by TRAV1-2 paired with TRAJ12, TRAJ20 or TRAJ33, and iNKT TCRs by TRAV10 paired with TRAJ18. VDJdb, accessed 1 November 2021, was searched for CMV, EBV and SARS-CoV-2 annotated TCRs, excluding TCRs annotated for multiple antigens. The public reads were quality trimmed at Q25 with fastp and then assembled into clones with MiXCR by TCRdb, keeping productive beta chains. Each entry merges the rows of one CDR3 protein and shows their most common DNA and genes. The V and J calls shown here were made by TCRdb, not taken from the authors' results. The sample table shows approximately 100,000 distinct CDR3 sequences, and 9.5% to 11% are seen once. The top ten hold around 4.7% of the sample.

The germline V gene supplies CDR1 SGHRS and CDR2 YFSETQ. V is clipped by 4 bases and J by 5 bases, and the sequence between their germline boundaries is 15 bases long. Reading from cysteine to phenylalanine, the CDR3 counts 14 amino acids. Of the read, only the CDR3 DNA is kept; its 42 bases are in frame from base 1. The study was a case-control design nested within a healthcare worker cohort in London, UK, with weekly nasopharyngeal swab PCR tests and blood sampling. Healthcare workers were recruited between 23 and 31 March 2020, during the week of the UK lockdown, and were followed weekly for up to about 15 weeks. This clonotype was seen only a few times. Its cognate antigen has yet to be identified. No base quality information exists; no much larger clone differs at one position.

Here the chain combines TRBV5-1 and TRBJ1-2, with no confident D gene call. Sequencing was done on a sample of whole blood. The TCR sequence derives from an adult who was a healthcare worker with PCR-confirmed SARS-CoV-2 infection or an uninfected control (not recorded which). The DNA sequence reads TGCGCCAGCAGCCTTGAGCGATCGGATTATGGCTACACCTTC. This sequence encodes CASSLERSDYGYTF.